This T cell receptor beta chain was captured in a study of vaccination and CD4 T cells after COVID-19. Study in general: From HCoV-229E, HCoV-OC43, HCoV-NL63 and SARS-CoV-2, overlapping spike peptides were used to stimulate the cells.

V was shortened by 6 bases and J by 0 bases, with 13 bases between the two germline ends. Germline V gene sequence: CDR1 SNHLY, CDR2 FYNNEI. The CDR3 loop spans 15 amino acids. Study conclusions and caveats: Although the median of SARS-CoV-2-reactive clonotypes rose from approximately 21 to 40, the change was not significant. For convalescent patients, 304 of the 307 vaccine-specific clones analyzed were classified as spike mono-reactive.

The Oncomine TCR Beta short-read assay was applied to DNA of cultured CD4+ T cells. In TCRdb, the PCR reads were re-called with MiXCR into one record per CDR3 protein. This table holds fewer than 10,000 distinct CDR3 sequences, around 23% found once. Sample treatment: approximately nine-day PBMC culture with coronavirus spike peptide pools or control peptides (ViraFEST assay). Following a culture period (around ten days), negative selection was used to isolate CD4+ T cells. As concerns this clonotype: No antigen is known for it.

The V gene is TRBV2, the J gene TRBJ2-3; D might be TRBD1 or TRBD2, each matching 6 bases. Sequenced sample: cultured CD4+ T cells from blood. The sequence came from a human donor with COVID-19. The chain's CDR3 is CASRERGRSTDTQYF. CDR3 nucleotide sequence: TGTGCCAGCAGGGAGAGGGGGAGGAGCACAGATACGCAGTATTTT.